Following are 13 T cell receptor beta chains from one sample sequenced in a study of T cells in Graves' hyperthyroidism and ophthalmopathy. Researchers amplified the TCR beta CDR3 regions from RNA transcripts. First-round RT-PCR with HTBI primers amplified the TCR CDR3 region. TCRdb used MiXCR to reprocess the multiplex PCR reads, holding one entry per CDR3 protein. The sample holds a few hundred thousand distinct CDR3 sequences, around 46% seen once. The specimen sequenced was peripheral blood or thyroid tissue (not recorded which). All receptors come from a woman aged 18-29 years with Graves' hyperthyroidism.

There are many counts of this clonotype. V gene TRBV20-1 combines with J gene TRBJ2-7, with TRBD1 identical over 11 bases. The CDR3 runs 14 residues. V shed 3 bases, J shed 4 bases, and the junction held 5 bases outside the gene matches. CDR1 is DFQATT and CDR2 is SNEGSKA in the germline V gene (reference sequence). The CDR3 coding sequence is TGCAGTGCTAGGCGCGGACAGGGGGCGTACGAGCAGTACTTC. Translation: CSARRGQGAYEQYF.

At least ten counts were recorded for this clonotype. The chain has TRBV20-1 and TRBJ1-5; no reliable D call. V lost 6 bases to trimming and J lost 0 bases, with 12 bases between them. Germline V gene data show CDR1 as DFQATT and CDR2 as SNEGSKA (reference sequence). CDR3 size: 14 residues. The CDR3 protein is CSAEEGHSNQPQHF. In DNA form, the CDR3 reads TGCAGTGCCGAAGAGGGTCATAGCAATCAGCCCCAGCATTTT.

This clonotype was observed many times. J is TRBJ1-1 and V is TRBV11-2, with D unresolved. Trimming stripped 5 bases from V and 4 bases from J, with 14 bases between. CDR1 is SGHAT and CDR2 is FQNNGV in the germline V gene. This CDR3 is built from 14 residues. The CDR3: CASSPLVGVTEAFF. The CDR3 DNA reads TGTGCCAGCAGCCCCCTGGTCGGGGTCACTGAAGCTTTCTTT.

This clonotype was detected ten times or more. This chain connects TRBV13 to TRBJ2-7; no reliable D call. The CDR3 sequence is 17 residues long. Germline V gives CDR1 PRHDT, CDR2 FYEKMQ (reference sequence). The V and J ends lost 4 bases and 2 bases respectively, with 21 bases between them. CDR3 nucleotides: TGTGCCAGCAGCTCATATGGCCTTAGTGGCAGTACCTACGAGCAGTACTTC. Translating it yields CASSSYGLSGSTYEQYF.

The chain couples TRBV12-3 or TRBV12-4 to TRBJ1-2; 8 bases are shared with TRBD1. V lost 6 bases to trimming and J lost 8 bases; unmatched junction nucleotides: 23. This CDR3 comprises 18 residues. In DNA form, the CDR3 reads TGTGCCAGCAGGGGGACAGGAAGGACTGAAGCTTTTCAGGACGGCTACACCTTC. Translation gives CASRGTGRTEAFQDGYTF.

The chain uses TRBV20-1 and TRBJ2-3, with TRBD2 as a possible D gene (5 bases). Germline-derived CDR1 and CDR2 are DFQATT and SNEGSKA (reference sequence). This CDR3 is 14 amino acids long. The germline V and J ends were trimmed by 7 bases and 0 bases, with 14 bases remaining between them. The CDR3 bases are TGCAGTGTTCATAGCGCGTTTAGCACAGATACGCAGTATTTT. Translation: CSVHSAFSTDTQYF.

The sample holds many counts of this clonotype. V gene TRBV6-6 combines with J gene TRBJ1-2, with 7 positions matching TRBD1. Germline values: CDR1 MNHNY, CDR2 SVGAGI (reference sequence). V lost 6 bases to trimming and J lost 6 bases; unmatched junction nucleotides: 13. The CDR3 spans 15 residues. The CDR3 DNA reads as TGTGCCAGCAGCCTGTCCTTGACAGGGAATAATGGCTACACCTTC. As protein: CASSLSLTGNNGYTF.

There are many counts of this clonotype. The J gene is TRBJ2-5, the V gene TRBV15, with TRBD2 matching over 7 bases. From germline, CDR1 is LNHNV and CDR2 YYDKDF (reference sequence). The V and J ends lost 1 base and 2 bases, in that order; junction bases with no gene match: 10. The CDR3 is 17 amino acids. Written as DNA, the CDR3 is TGTGCCACCAGCAGAGGCCCTAGCGGAACCAGACAAGAGACCCAGTACTTC. Protein product: CATSRGPSGTRQETQYF.

This clonotype was found many times. The rearrangement uses TRBV2 and TRBJ2-7; D unresolved. Trimming removed 6 bases at V and 5 bases at J, with 5 bases between. This CDR3 contains 10 residues. In germline, CDR1 is SNHLY, CDR2 FYNNEI. The CDR3 DNA follows: TGTGCCAGCAGAGGTAACGAGCAGTACTTC. This codes for CASRGNEQYF.

This clonotype was counted at least ten times. The junction does not match germline at one end; this may be a read error. The gene calls are TRBV5-5 and TRBJ2-5, with 7 bases fitting TRBD2. This CDR3 comprises 11 residues. CDR1 is SGHKS, CDR2 YYEKEE, per germline (reference sequence). CDR3 loop: CASSSRGESHF. In DNA form, the CDR3 reads TGTGCCAGCAGCTCCCGGGGGGAATCACACTTC.

The V gene is TRBV10-3, the J gene TRBJ2-7; 7 bases align to TRBD1. The V gene's germline CDR1 is ENHRY and CDR2 SYGVKD. This CDR3 region has 13 residues. V dropped 8 bases and J dropped 5; count of bases not matched to a gene: 9. CDR3: CAIRPPGGDEQYF. In DNA, the CDR3 is TGTGCCATCCGACCTCCAGGGGGTGACGAGCAGTACTTC.

This clonotype has a handful of counts. The J gene is TRBJ2-7, the V gene TRBV29-1; 9 bases are shared with TRBD2. The CDR3 is 12 residues long. The germline CDR1 and CDR2 sequences are SQVTM and ANQGSEA. With 6 bases clipped from V and 7 bases from J, the junction kept 7 bases outside the gene matches. This chain's CDR3 is CSVTSGPNEQYF. CDR3 sequence (DNA): TGCAGCGTGACTAGCGGCCCCAATGAGCAGTACTTC.

This clonotype was seen ten or more times. The rearrangement links TRBV14 to TRBJ2-5, with D perhaps TRBD1 (6 bases). From germline, CDR1 is SGHDN and CDR2 FVKESK. The CDR3 totals 14 residues. Trimming took off 4 bases at V and 4 bases at J, with 13 bases between the two ends. The DNA of the CDR3 is TGTGCCAGCAGCCCAGGGGTGGTCGGAGAGACCCAGTACTTC. It is translated as CASSPGVVGETQYF.